In its sample, the clone carrying this TCR beta chain was seen a few times. Its matching antigen is unknown. The library protocol tagged individual cDNA molecules with unique molecular identifiers. TCRdb itself ran the 5' RACE reads through MiXCR, one entry per CDR3 protein. The data show some 62,000 distinct CDR3 sequences, with approximately 10% seen just once and 1.2% held by the top ten. These data are taken from a study of early T cells in non-severe SARS-CoV-2 infection. Study overall: The chains were unpaired, and the sequenced material was bulk RNA from unsorted whole blood.

Findings of the study overall: Matches to VDJdb favored anti-spike CD8 responses and missed private and CD4 specificities.

After removal of 5 bases from V and 8 bases from J, the junction contained 11 bases not matched to a gene. The V gene's germline CDR1 is SGHAT and CDR2 FQNNGV. This CDR3 comprises 15 residues. The sequencing input was whole blood. The gene calls are TRBV11-2 and TRBJ2-4; TRBD1 aligns across 8 bases. The TCR was taken from an adult who was a healthcare worker with PCR-confirmed SARS-CoV-2 infection or an uninfected control (not recorded which). The CDR3 reads CASSKNLDREDIQYF. DNA of the CDR3: TGTGCCAGCAGCAAAAATTTGGACAGGGAGGACATTCAGTACTTC.